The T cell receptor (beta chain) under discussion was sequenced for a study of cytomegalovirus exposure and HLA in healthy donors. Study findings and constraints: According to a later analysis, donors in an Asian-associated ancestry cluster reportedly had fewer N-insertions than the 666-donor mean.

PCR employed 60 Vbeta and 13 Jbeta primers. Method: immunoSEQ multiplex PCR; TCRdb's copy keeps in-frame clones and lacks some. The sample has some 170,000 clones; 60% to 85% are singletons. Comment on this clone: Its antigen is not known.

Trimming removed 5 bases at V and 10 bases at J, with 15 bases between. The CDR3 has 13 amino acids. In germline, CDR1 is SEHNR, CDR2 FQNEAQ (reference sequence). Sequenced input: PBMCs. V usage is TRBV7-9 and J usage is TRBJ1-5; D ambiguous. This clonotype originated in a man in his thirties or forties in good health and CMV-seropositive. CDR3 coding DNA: TGTGCCAGCAGCGACCGGGAGGCGGGACCCCAGCATTTT. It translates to CASSDREAGPQHF.